These T cell receptor beta chains were read from a single sample in a study of T cell responses to AZD1222 COVID-19 vaccine. Clones were read by immunoSEQ multiplex PCR, and TCRdb kept only the in-frame ones, dropping some. The sample holds more than 70,000 clones; approximately 88% are singletons and the top ten take around 17%. The input for sequencing was peripheral blood, taken on day 0 of AZD1222 vaccination. All receptors derive from an adult in good health. The CDR3 runs from the conserved cysteine through the conserved F or W. The D gene is left open where the match is weak. Clone size is given for some rows only: seen once, a few or many times, or a class if the clone is expanded.

v_call	d_call	j_call	clone_size	cdr3_length	cdr3_nt	cdr3_aa
TRBV5-1	NA	TRBJ1-2	once	15	TGCGCCAGCAGCTGGGCGACTGGAGAAGCTGGGGGCTACACCTTC	CASSWATGEAGGYTF
TRBV4-2	NA	TRBJ1-5	NA	16	TGTGCCAGCAGCCAAGAGGGAGGGCCTGGCAATCAGCCCCAGCATTTT	CASSQEGGPGNQPQHF
TRBV28	NA	TRBJ2-7	NA	16	TGTGCCAGCAGTTTTGCGTCCCGGGGTACCGGAGACGAGCAGTACTTC	CASSFASRGTGDEQYF
TRBV28	NA	TRBJ2-1	NA	12	TGTGCCAGCAGTTTGTTAGGGAATGAGCAGTTCTTC	CASSLLGNEQFF
TRBV2	NA	TRBJ2-3	NA	15	TGTGCCAGCAGTCTAGACGGCGGGGGCACAGATACGCAGTATTTT	CASSLDGGGTDTQYF
TRBV3-1/TRBV3-2	NA	TRBJ1-1	NA	16	TGTGCCAGCAGCCAAGCCCCTTGGAGGGGTCACACTGAAGCTTTCTTT	CASSQAPWRGHTEAFF
TRBV5-4	NA	TRBJ2-5	NA	13	TGTGCCAGCAGCTTGGACAGACAAGAGACCCAGTACTTC	CASSLDRQETQYF
TRBV12-5	TRBD1	TRBJ2-5	NA	14	TGTGCTAGTGGTCCGGGACAGGGTTTTGAGACCCAGTACTTC	CASGPGQGFETQYF
TRBV4-2	TRBD2	TRBJ2-5	once	15	TGTGCCAGCAGCCCAACTAGCGGGAATGAAGAGACCCAGTACTTC	CASSPTSGNEETQYF
TRBV2	NA	TRBJ2-1	NA	14	TGTGCCAGCAGTGAGCAGGGGCCCTACAATGAGCAGTTCTTC	CASSEQGPYNEQFF
TRBV11-2	NA	TRBJ2-5	NA	16	TGTGCCAGCAGCTCACGTCTCTCGGCACTACAAGAGACCCAGTACTTC	CASSSRLSALQETQYF
TRBV18	NA	TRBJ1-5	NA	14	TGTGCCAGCTCACCTTCTACGCTGGGTCAGCCCCAGCATTTT	CASSPSTLGQPQHF
TRBV25-1	NA	TRBJ1-1	NA	16	TGTGCCAGCAGTGAATCTACAGGGACGCAGAACACTGAAGCTTTCTTT	CASSESTGTQNTEAFF
TRBV27	TRBD1	TRBJ1-4	NA	16	TGTGCCAGCAGTATAACAGGGGGCGCGGGTAATGAAAAACTGTTTTTT	CASSITGGAGNEKLFF
TRBV7-6	NA	TRBJ1-3	NA	15	TGTGCCAGCAGCCCAACGGGCCTTAACGGAAACACCATATATTTT	CASSPTGLNGNTIYF
TRBV10-3	NA	TRBJ1-2	NA	17	TGTGCCATCAGTGAGGGCAGGGACGCCATCGGAAGGGATGGCTACACCTTC	CAISEGRDAIGRDGYTF
TRBV7-9	NA	TRBJ1-2	NA	15	TGTGCCAGCAGCTCAGGCGCGGGTTTAAGCTATGGCTACACCTTC	CASSSGAGLSYGYTF
TRBV29-1	TRBD1	TRBJ2-5	NA	14	TGCAGCGTCGTCCGGGACAGGGGGCTGGGGACCCAGTACTTC	CSVVRDRGLGTQYF
TRBV29-1	NA	TRBJ2-7	many	13	TGCAGCGTTGAAAGGGACACTTCCTACGAGCAGTACTTC	CSVERDTSYEQYF
TRBV15	TRBD1	TRBJ2-3	NA	15	TGTGCCACCAGCTTAAGACAGGGGTCTACAGATACGCAGTATTTT	CATSLRQGSTDTQYF
TRBV28	TRBD1	TRBJ1-5	NA	14	TGTGCCAGCAGACCGGGACAGGGGTATCAGCCCCAGCATTTT	CASRPGQGYQPQHF
TRBV27	NA	TRBJ2-1	NA	15	TGTGCCAGCAGTTTATATCTAGCAGGGTACAATGAGCAGTTCTTC	CASSLYLAGYNEQFF
TRBV6-2/TRBV6-3	NA	TRBJ1-2	NA	13	TGTGCCAGCAGTTACTATGCCGGGGAAGGCTACACCTTC	CASSYYAGEGYTF
TRBV7-9	NA	TRBJ2-4	NA	17	TGTGCCAGCAGCTTGTCTGGGCGGAAATTAGCCAAAAACATTCAGTACTTC	CASSLSGRKLAKNIQYF
TRBV7-2	NA	TRBJ2-7	NA	14	TGTGCCAGCAGCTTAGCCGCGGTAGACTACGAGCAGTACTTC	CASSLAAVDYEQYF